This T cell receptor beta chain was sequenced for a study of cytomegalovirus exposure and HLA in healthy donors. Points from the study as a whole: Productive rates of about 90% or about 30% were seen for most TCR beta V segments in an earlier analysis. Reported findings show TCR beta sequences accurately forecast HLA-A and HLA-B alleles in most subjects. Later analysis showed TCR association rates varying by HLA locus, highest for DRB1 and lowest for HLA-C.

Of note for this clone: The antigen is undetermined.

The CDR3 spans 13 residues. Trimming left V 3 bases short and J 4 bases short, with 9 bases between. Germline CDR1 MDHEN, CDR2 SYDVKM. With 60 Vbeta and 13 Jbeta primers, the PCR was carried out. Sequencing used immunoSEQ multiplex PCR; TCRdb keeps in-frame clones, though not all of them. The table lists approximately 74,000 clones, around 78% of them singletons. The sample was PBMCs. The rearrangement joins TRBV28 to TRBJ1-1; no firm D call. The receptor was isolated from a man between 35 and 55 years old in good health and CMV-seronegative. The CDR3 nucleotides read TGTGCCAGCAGTTTGCGGGTGCCCACTGAAGCTTTCTTT. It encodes CASSLRVPTEAFF.